In this sample, the clone carrying this T cell receptor beta chain turned up many times. V lost 7 bases, J lost 7 bases, and 16 bases stayed unmatched. Per germline, CDR1 DFQATT and CDR2 SNEGSKA (reference sequence). The CDR3 is 15 residues long. The data originate from a study of prognosis after radiotherapy for stage I lung cancer. On the study more broadly: Newly diagnosed primary stage I lung tumors were found in 13 to 15 patients, while oligometastatic NSCLC after surgical resection of the primary tumor was found in a few. Stereotactic body radiotherapy was given without concurrent therapy, and no patient received both at once.

Genomic DNA provided the template from which TCR beta CDR3 was amplified by two-round multiplex PCR. Gene-specific primers for each TRBV and TRBJ gene drove first-round PCR. MiXCR, run by TCRdb on the multiplex PCR reads, gives a single entry per CDR3 protein. The sample lists about 35,000 distinct CDR3 sequences, approximately 36% occurring once. The chain employs TRBV20-1 and TRBJ2-1; 7 bases fit TRBD2. This clonotype was sampled from a donor older than 45 with non-small cell lung cancer. Source: PBMCs, taken before or after stereotactic body radiation therapy (not recorded which). The CDR3 DNA sequence: TGCAGTGTCGGGTACGGGGGGAGATTGGGTAATGAGCAGTTCTTC. Protein: CSVGYGGRLGNEQFF.